Listed here is a single TCR beta chain. The antigen is unknown. The assay was immunoSEQ multiplex PCR, and TCRdb's table has in-frame clones only and misses some. The profile shows under 600,000 clones, 98% of them singletons. The sample comes from a study of shared clonotypes between healthy human individuals. Study-level findings and limits: Lower generation probabilities were found for non-shared clonotypes than for those shared by all four donors.

Selected positively for CCR7 and CD45RO-negative, naive CD8 cells excluded terminally differentiated effector memory CD45RA+ cells. This sequence was found in a man aged 25 to 40 in good health. Sequencing was performed on naive CD8+ T cells sorted from blood.

This CDR3 reads CASSLRRVDEQYF. The CDR3, as DNA: TGTGCCAGCAGTCTACGCAGGGTCGACGAGCAGTACTTC. V and J are TRBV28 and TRBJ2-7; D is perhaps TRBD1 (5 bases). V lost 5 bases, J lost 5 bases, and 13 bases lay in between. Germline V lookup: CDR1 MDHEN, CDR2 SYDVKM. The CDR3 runs to 13 residues.